Detailed here is one T cell receptor beta chain. This entry belongs to a study of blood T cell repertoires in COVID-19. Overall study: Some COVID-19 samples were acute and others convalescent; all came from the United States, Italy and Spain.

Per the study methods: Reference gene primer amplification gave estimated nucleated cell counts. Using immunoSEQ multiplex PCR, the repertoire was profiled, and TCRdb retains in-frame clones only, with some absent. Clone size and the V and J calls come from that table; the DNA yielded D and trimming. The repertoire has about 260,000 clones, about 88% of them found once; the top ten carry 3.5% to 4.5%. V dropped 7 bases and J dropped 3 bases, with 10 bases sitting between them. This CDR3 has 12 amino acids. CDR1 and CDR2 (germline): SGDLS, YYNGEE. V usage is TRBV9 and J usage is TRBJ1-2, with unresolved D. The sequenced sample was peripheral blood. This clonotype originated in a man between 60 and 75 years old who had recovered from COVID-19. CDR3 sequence (DNA): TGTGCCAGCGAGAGGGTTGACTATGGCTACACCTTC. This encodes CASERVDYGYTF.